This is a list of T cell receptor beta chains from one sample in a study of cytomegalovirus exposure and HLA in healthy donors. Assay used: immunoSEQ multiplex PCR; TCRdb lists only in-frame clones, some missing. The sample has some 160,000 clones. The specimen was PBMCs. Receptors were obtained from a man aged 25 to 40 in good health and CMV-seronegative. Both conserved end residues are part of each CDR3. Fields, in order: CDR3 length, J gene, V gene, CDR3 protein.

len: 14
j_gene: TRBJ2-5
v_gene: TRBV5-1
CDR3aa: CASSKVAGGETQYF

len: 13
j_gene: TRBJ2-7
v_gene: TRBV2
CDR3aa: CASSEPAGYEQYF

len: 15
j_gene: TRBJ2-7
v_gene: TRBV18
CDR3aa: CASSPTGTGRNEQYF

len: 11
j_gene: NA
v_gene: TRBV30
CDR3aa: CAWSDRYEQYF

len: 16
j_gene: TRBJ2-7
v_gene: TRBV5-1
CDR3aa: CASSLVSAGESYEQYF

len: 15
j_gene: TRBJ2-1
v_gene: TRBV10-2
CDR3aa: CATSLTGTVYNEQFF

len: 16
j_gene: TRBJ2-7
v_gene: TRBV5-1
CDR3aa: CASSLGRAGAKYEQYF

len: 13
j_gene: TRBJ2-7
v_gene: TRBV5-1
CDR3aa: CASSLDGDGEQYF

len: 16
j_gene: TRBJ1-2
v_gene: TRBV4-1
CDR3aa: CASSQGTGGSGYGYTF

len: 15
j_gene: TRBJ1-1
v_gene: TRBV7-9
CDR3aa: CASSRRGSSETEAFF

len: 18
j_gene: TRBJ1-2
v_gene: TRBV5-1
CDR3aa: CASSLEPGGSPWTRGYTF

len: 18
j_gene: TRBJ1-1
v_gene: TRBV18
CDR3aa: CASSRTLERDRPSVIAFF

len: 16
j_gene: TRBJ2-1
v_gene: TRBV6-4
CDR3aa: CASSEVPSGKYNEQFF

len: 14
j_gene: TRBJ2-7
v_gene: TRBV9
CDR3aa: CASSLGGGLDEQYF

len: 17
j_gene: TRBJ1-4
v_gene: TRBV4-1
CDR3aa: CASSQAHIQGDHEKLFF

len: 17
j_gene: TRBJ1-3
v_gene: TRBV7-2
CDR3aa: CASSPRTGKDSGNTIYF

len: 12
j_gene: TRBJ1-5
v_gene: TRBV5-4
CDR3aa: CASSSFHQPQHF

len: 16
j_gene: TRBJ2-6
v_gene: TRBV19
CDR3aa: CASSARTASGANVLTF

len: 11
j_gene: TRBJ1-1
v_gene: TRBV10-3
CDR3aa: CAISEGDEAFF

len: 15
j_gene: TRBJ2-5
v_gene: TRBV7-7
CDR3aa: CASSLGLAGGETQYF

len: 15
j_gene: TRBJ2-7
v_gene: TRBV2
CDR3aa: CASSVGTSGRHEQYF

len: 16
j_gene: TRBJ1-1
v_gene: TRBV27
CDR3aa: CASSPLSQGTTTEAFF

len: 15
j_gene: TRBJ2-5
v_gene: TRBV11-3
CDR3aa: CASSLQGAREETQYF

len: 15
j_gene: TRBJ2-1
v_gene: TRBV2
CDR3aa: CASISPGLEPNEQFF

len: 13
j_gene: TRBJ1-2
v_gene: TRBV7-9
CDR3aa: CASSLGLNYDYTF

len: 15
j_gene: TRBJ1-5
v_gene: TRBV27
CDR3aa: CASSLFTGNNQPQHF

len: 13
j_gene: TRBJ2-1
v_gene: TRBV9
CDR3aa: CASSVGRLNEQFF

len: 15
j_gene: TRBJ1-4
v_gene: TRBV5-1
CDR3aa: CASSFSGTGDEKLFF

len: 16
j_gene: TRBJ2-7
v_gene: TRBV7-5
CDR3aa: CVRSPGTSGRTDEQYF

len: 14
j_gene: TRBJ1-2
v_gene: TRBV2
CDR3aa: CASSEMVPLSGYTF

len: 13
j_gene: TRBJ1-1
v_gene: TRBV11-3
CDR3aa: CASSLNGFAEAFF

len: 16
j_gene: TRBJ2-5
v_gene: TRBV12-5
CDR3aa: CASGLTRGGGQETQYF

len: 15
j_gene: TRBJ2-7
v_gene: TRBV15
CDR3aa: CATSRGGQSPYEQYF

len: 17
j_gene: TRBJ2-7
v_gene: TRBV11-2
CDR3aa: CASSLAWGQGVSYEQYF

len: 14
j_gene: TRBJ1-1
v_gene: TRBV5-4
CDR3aa: CASSPDGTSAEAFF

len: 14
j_gene: TRBJ2-5
v_gene: TRBV5-1
CDR3aa: CASSVGGPGETQYF

len: 14
j_gene: TRBJ2-7
v_gene: TRBV19
CDR3aa: CASSGQASSYEQYF